A selection of T cell receptor beta chains follows, all from one sample in a study of blood T cell repertoires in COVID-19. Produced via immunoSEQ multiplex PCR; TCRdb's table is partial and in-frame only. The sample records hundreds of thousands of clones, 70% to 90% being singletons. What was sequenced was peripheral blood. The origin of the receptors is a man aged 40-49 years with acute or convalescent COVID-19. Both conserved end residues are part of each CDR3. The D gene is left open where the match is weak. The size of a clone is reported for some rows only, either as once, few or many, or as a class for expanded clones.

TRBJ1-3,TRBV2,once,-,TGTGCCAGCAGTGAAGGGTCAGGGGCTGGAAACACCATATATTTT,CASSEGSGAGNTIYF
TRBJ1-1,TRBV5-1,few,TRBD1,TGCGCCAGCAGCTTGGGGACAGGGACGGCTGATCCTTTCTTT,CASSLGTGTADPFF
TRBJ2-1,TRBV30,-,-,TGTGCCTGGACCCCGGGACTCCGGAGCTCCTACAATGAGCAGTTCTTC,CAWTPGLRSSYNEQFF
TRBJ2-3,TRBV30,-,-,TGTGCCTGGAGTGTTGAGACAGATACGCAGTATTTT,CAWSVETDTQYF
TRBJ2-3,TRBV28,-,-,TGTGCCAGCAGTCCAAGCGGTTATAGGCAGTATTTT,CASSPSGYRQYF
TRBJ2-3,TRBV11-3,-,-,TGTGCCAGCAGCTTAGACTCCCTTATGGGAGCTGGAGAAGATACGCAGTATTTT,CASSLDSLMGAGEDTQYF
TRBJ2-7,TRBV5-1,once,TRBD2,TGCGCCAGCAGCTTGGTAGGGCTAGCGGGAGTGTCCTACGAGCAGTACTTC,CASSLVGLAGVSYEQYF
TRBJ1-1,TRBV6-2/TRBV6-3,-,-,TGTGCCAGCAGTTACGAGACAGGTTTGAACACTGAAGCTTTCTTT,CASSYETGLNTEAFF
TRBJ2-7,TRBV14,-,-,TGTGCCAGCAGCCCTTGGACAGCCAGCTCCTACGAGCAGTACTTC,CASSPWTASSYEQYF
TRBJ1-2,TRBV28,-,TRBD1,TGTGCCAGCAGTTCCATGACAGGGGGAACTAACTATGGCTACACCTTC,CASSSMTGGTNYGYTF
TRBJ1-1,TRBV6-2/TRBV6-3,-,TRBD1,TGTGCCAGCAGTTCCTGGACAGGGTCTGACACTGAAGCTTTCTTT,CASSSWTGSDTEAFF
TRBJ2-7,TRBV4-3,-,-,TGCGCCAGCAGCCAAGAACGAGCCTACTACGAGCAGTACTTC,CASSQERAYYEQYF
TRBJ2-3,TRBV5-1,-,-,TGCGCCAGCAGCTCAAATCAGGGAATACAGACAGATACGCAGTATTTT,CASSSNQGIQTDTQYF
TRBJ2-5,TRBV3-1/TRBV3-2,-,TRBD2,TGTGCCAGCAGCCAAGCAAGGACTAGCGGGGGGACCCAGTACTTC,CASSQARTSGGTQYF
TRBJ1-5,TRBV28,-,TRBD1,TGTGCCAGCAGTTTATTAAGCGGCAACAGGGGCACTAATCAGCCCCAGCATTTT,CASSLLSGNRGTNQPQHF
TRBJ2-5,TRBV18,-,-,TGTGCCAGCTCACCGACATACCAAGAGACCCAGTACTTC,CASSPTYQETQYF
TRBJ2-5,TRBV7-2,-,TRBD1,TGTGCCAGCGTCGCGCAGTTCAAGGGCAGGGGGCGTCCTCCAGAGACCCAGTACTTC,CASVAQFKGRGRPPETQYF
TRBJ2-3,TRBV6-5,-,TRBD2,TGTGCCAGCAGCGGGGGGGCCTTAACAGATACGCAGTATTTT,CASSGGALTDTQYF
TRBJ2-6,TRBV30,-,-,TGTGCCTGGACCCTCCCCCAGGGGTACGGGGCCAACGTCCTGACTTTC,CAWTLPQGYGANVLTF
TRBJ1-6,TRBV2,-,TRBD1,TGTGCCAGCAGCGATCAGGGGGTAGATAATTCACCCCTCCACTTT,CASSDQGVDNSPLHF
TRBJ1-2,TRBV9,-,TRBD1,TGTGCCAGCAGCGTAGGGGACCAGGGGGTCGGTGGCTACACCTTC,CASSVGDQGVGGYTF
TRBJ2-3,TRBV6-1,-,-,TGTGCCAGCAGTGAGGACAGACTTAGGGATACGCAGTATTTT,CASSEDRLRDTQYF
TRBJ2-7,TRBV7-9,-,TRBD1,TGTGCCAGCAGCTTCGGACAGGGGCCAGAATACGAGCAGTACTTC,CASSFGQGPEYEQYF
TRBJ2-1,TRBV10-3,-,TRBD2,TGTGCCATCAGGGGAGAGAGACTAGCGGAGTCCGGGAGCTCCTACAATGAGCAGTTCTTC,CAIRGERLAESGSSYNEQFF
TRBJ1-4,TRBV3-1/TRBV3-2,-,-,TGTGCCAGCAGCCAAAGCGGGATTGGTGAAAAACTGTTTTTT,CASSQSGIGEKLFF
TRBJ2-7,TRBV5-1,-,TRBD1,TGCGCCAGCAGCTTGGAACTTGGGACAGGGGTTTACGAGCAGTACTTC,CASSLELGTGVYEQYF
TRBJ1-2,TRBV29-1,few,-,TGCAGCGCCGACAGAAATTCCTATGGCTACACCTTC,CSADRNSYGYTF
TRBJ1-5,TRBV5-5,-,-,TGTGCCAGCAGCTTGGGTCCGGATCAGCCCCAGCATTTT,CASSLGPDQPQHF
TRBJ2-7,TRBV2,-,-,TGTGCCAGCAGTGAAGGGGCAGCCACACTCTACGAGCAGTACTTC,CASSEGAATLYEQYF
TRBJ1-1,TRBV7-8,-,-,TGTGCCAGCAGCCATTCAGTGTGGAGGGGGGGCACTGAAGCTTTCTTT,CASSHSVWRGGTEAFF
TRBJ1-5,TRBV2,-,-,TGTGCCAGCGTTTACAATAGCAATCAGCCCCAGCATTTT,CASVYNSNQPQHF
TRBJ2-1,TRBV19,-,TRBD2,TGTGCCAGTAGTGGAAATGGGGAGGGCCGGAATGAGCAGTTCTTC,CASSGNGEGRNEQFF
TRBJ1-5,TRBV10-3,-,-,TGTGCCACCAGGGCGGCGGTCAATCAGCCCCAGCATTTT,CATRAAVNQPQHF
TRBJ1-1,TRBV24-1,-,TRBD1,TGTGCCACCAAAAGGACAGGGGGCACTGAAGCTTTCTTT,CATKRTGGTEAFF
TRBJ2-5,TRBV23-1,-,-,TGCGCCAGCAGTCAATCGGTGGGAAAGGGGTACCAAGAGACCCAGTACTTC,CASSQSVGKGYQETQYF
TRBJ2-2,TRBV4-3,-,-,TGCGCCAGCAGCCAAGAGTGGCAGTCGGGGGAGCTGTTTTTT,CASSQEWQSGELFF
TRBJ1-1,TRBV19,few,-,TGTGCCAGTAGTATGGGGCAGGGGCCGATTGAAGCTTTCTTT,CASSMGQGPIEAFF
TRBJ1-2,TRBV5-5,once,-,TGTGCCAGCAGCTTGGGGACAACCTATGGCTACACCTTC,CASSLGTTYGYTF
TRBJ2-5,TRBV7-3,-,-,TGTGCCAGCAGCTCAGGAGGGGAGACCCAGTACTTC,CASSSGGETQYF
TRBJ1-4,TRBV11-1,-,-,TGTGCCAGCAGCCGTCTCGGTACCGCAACTAATGAAAAACTGTTTTTT,CASSRLGTATNEKLFF
TRBJ2-3,TRBV6-2/TRBV6-3,few,TRBD2,TGTGCCAGCAGTGTTGGCGGGACTAAGACAGATACGCAGTATTTT,CASSVGGTKTDTQYF
TRBJ2-5,TRBV5-1,-,-,TGCGCCAGCAGCTTGTTGGGGCAGGGGGGCGGCGAGACCCAGTACTTC,CASSLLGQGGGETQYF
TRBJ1-1,TRBV27,-,-,TGTGCCAGCAGGACTACAGGGTGGGTGGACACTGAAGCTTTCTTT,CASRTTGWVDTEAFF
TRBJ2-7,TRBV6-5,-,-,TGTGCCAGCAGTTCAAGACGGGCACTAGGCGAGCAGTACTTC,CASSSRRALGEQYF
TRBJ2-1,TRBV19,few,TRBD2,TGTGCCAGTAGTATAACGAGCGGGGTTTACAATGAGCAGTTCTTC,CASSITSGVYNEQFF
TRBJ1-1,TRBV6-5,-,-,TGTGCCAGCAGTTACCGGCAGGGGATCGGAAACACTGAAGCTTTCTTT,CASSYRQGIGNTEAFF
TRBJ2-7,TRBV7-8,few,-,TGTGCCAGCAGCCCCGGGGTTGGTGAGCAGTACTTC,CASSPGVGEQYF
TRBJ1-6,TRBV5-4,-,-,TGTGCCAGCAGCTCCGGGTGGCCCGCGTCACCCCTCCACTTT,CASSSGWPASPLHF
TRBJ1-5,TRBV19,once,TRBD1,TGTGCCAGTAGTCCCCAAAGGGACAGGGTTATCGATCAGCCCCAGCATTTT,CASSPQRDRVIDQPQHF
TRBJ2-5,TRBV29-1,-,TRBD1,TGCAGCGTTAGGACAGGACAGACTAACATGCAAGAGACCCAGTACTTC,CSVRTGQTNMQETQYF
TRBJ2-7,TRBV27,-,TRBD2,TGTGCCAGCAGTCCTGGACTAGCGGGGGGGTATGAGCAGTACTTC,CASSPGLAGGYEQYF
TRBJ2-6,TRBV18,many,-,TGTGCCAGCTCAGCAGGGGCCCCCGGGGCCAACGTCCTGACTTTC,CASSAGAPGANVLTF
TRBJ2-7,TRBV5-1,-,TRBD1,TGCGCCAGCAGCCGAGAAAGGGGGCAGGACGAGCAGTACTTC,CASSRERGQDEQYF
TRBJ1-2,TRBV6-4,once,-,TGTGCCAGCAGTCCATCCGAGACAGGCGCCTATGGCTACACCTTC,CASSPSETGAYGYTF
TRBJ2-5,TRBV2,-,-,TGTGCCAGCAGTGATTTCCCCGAAGGGGTTTACTTC,CASSDFPEGVYF
TRBJ2-1,TRBV27,few,TRBD2,TGTGCCAGCAGTTCGATACCCGGGACTAGTGGCCGTAACTCCTACAATGAGCAGTTCTTC,CASSSIPGTSGRNSYNEQFF
TRBJ1-4,TRBV12-3/TRBV12-4,-,TRBD1,TGTGCCAGCAGTTTTAGTCCGGGACAGCCGTTTTTT,CASSFSPGQPFF